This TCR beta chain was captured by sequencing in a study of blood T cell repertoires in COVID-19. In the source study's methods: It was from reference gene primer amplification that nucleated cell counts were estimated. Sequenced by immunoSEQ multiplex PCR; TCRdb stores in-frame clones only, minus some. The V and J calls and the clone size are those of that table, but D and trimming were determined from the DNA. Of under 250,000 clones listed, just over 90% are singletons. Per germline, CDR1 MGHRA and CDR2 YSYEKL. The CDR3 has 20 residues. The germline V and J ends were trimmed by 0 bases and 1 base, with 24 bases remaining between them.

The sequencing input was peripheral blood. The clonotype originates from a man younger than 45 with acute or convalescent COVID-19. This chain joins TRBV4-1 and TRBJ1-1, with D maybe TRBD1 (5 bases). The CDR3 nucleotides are TGCGCCAGCAGCCAAGATTCGATAGGAACAACGATCGGGGGGAACACTGAAGCTTTCTTT. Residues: CASSQDSIGTTIGGNTEAFF.